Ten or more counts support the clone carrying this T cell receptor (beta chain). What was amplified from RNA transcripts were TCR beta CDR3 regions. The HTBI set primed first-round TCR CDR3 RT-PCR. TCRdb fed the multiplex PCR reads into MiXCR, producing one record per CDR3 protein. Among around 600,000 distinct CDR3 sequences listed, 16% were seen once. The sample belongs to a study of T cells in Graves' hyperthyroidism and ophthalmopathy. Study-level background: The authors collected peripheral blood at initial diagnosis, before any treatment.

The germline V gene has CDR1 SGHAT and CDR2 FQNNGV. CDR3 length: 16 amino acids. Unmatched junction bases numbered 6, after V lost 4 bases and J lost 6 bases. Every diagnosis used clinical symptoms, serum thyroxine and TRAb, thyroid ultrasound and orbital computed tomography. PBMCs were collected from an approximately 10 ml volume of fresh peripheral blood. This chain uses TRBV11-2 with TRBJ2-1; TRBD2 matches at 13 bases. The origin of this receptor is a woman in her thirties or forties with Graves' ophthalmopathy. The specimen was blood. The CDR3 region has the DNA TGTGCCAGCAGCTCCCCGACTAGCGGGGGGATCAATGAGCAGTTCTTC. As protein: CASSSPTSGGINEQFF.